This TCR beta chain was observed in a study of blood T cell repertoires in COVID-19. Study background: Sources were T cells, B-cell-depleted T cells, or PBMCs; the material itself was cDNA or gDNA.

Trimming pared 6 bases from V and 0 bases from J, leaving 14 bases between. Germline CDR1 reads SGHTA; CDR2 reads FQGNSA. The CDR3 sequence is 15 residues long. TCRdb's copy holds only in-frame clones and misses some; the assay was immunoSEQ multiplex PCR. The sample lists roughly 200,000 clones, more than 80% occurring once. Sequencing was performed on peripheral blood. This clonotype was obtained from a woman aged 55-70 years with acute or convalescent COVID-19. This chain uses TRBV7-2 with TRBJ1-1; D is ambiguous. CDR3 sequence reads: CASRHARSLNTEAFF. For the CDR3, the DNA is TGTGCCAGCAGGCACGCGAGGTCCCTGAACACTGAAGCTTTCTTT.